Sequencing of this T cell receptor (beta chain) was carried out in a study of blood T cell repertoires in COVID-19. For the study at large: The United States, Italy and Spain were the sources of the acute and convalescent COVID-19 samples. The analysed material was cDNA or gDNA that came from T cells, B-cell-depleted T cells, or PBMCs.

Germline CDR1 reads MGHDK; CDR2 reads SYGVNS. This CDR3 has 15 amino acids. V lost 3 bases, J lost 10 bases, and 16 bases lay in between. Original handling: For nucleated cells, counts were estimated from reference gene primer amplification. Only in-frame clones appear in the TCRdb table, and some are missing; sequencing was by immunoSEQ multiplex PCR. That table gives V, J and clone size, and the DNA gave D and trimming. The sample has approximately 150,000 clones, 87% seen once. The rearrangement uses TRBV25-1 and TRBJ1-6; maybe TRBD1 (5 bases). Source material: peripheral blood. The receptor comes from a man aged 50-59 years who had recovered from COVID-19. The chain's CDR3 is CASSDLKARGSPLHF. CDR3 nucleotides: TGTGCCAGCAGTGACCTTAAAGCGCGGGGGTCACCCCTCCACTTT. The complete variable domain, with remaining parts taken from reference TRBV25-1 and TRBJ1-6, reads EADIYQTPRYLVIGTGKKITLECSQTMGHDKMYWYQQDPGMELHLIHYSYGVNSTEKGDLSSESTVSRIRTEHFPLTLESARPSHTSQYLCASSDLKARGSPLHFGNGTRLTVT.